This record looks at one T cell receptor (beta chain) sequence and its context. Only in-frame clones appear in the TCRdb table, and some are missing; sequencing was by immunoSEQ multiplex PCR. The sample includes over 150,000 clones, around 84% seen only once; the top ten take 1.1%. This sample is part of a study of blood T cell repertoires in COVID-19. The wider study: COVID-19 samples, acute and convalescent, were from the United States, Italy and Spain.

This CDR3 region has 14 residues. The germline V gene has CDR1 SGHVS and CDR2 FQNEAQ. The V end lost 2 bases, the J end lost 11 bases, and 18 bases lay between the germline ends. Sequences were obtained from peripheral blood. This sequence originates from a man in his forties with acute or convalescent COVID-19. This sequence joins TRBV7-8 and TRBJ1-1; weak D call: TRBD1 (5 bases). Written as DNA, the CDR3 is TGTGCCAGCAGCTTATCACACACAGGCGGGGAGGCTTTCTTT. This translates into CASSLSHTGGEAFF.